The clone carrying this T cell receptor (beta chain) was detected many times. The record originates from a study of identical twins. Germline V gene sequence: CDR1 SEHNR, CDR2 FQNEAQ (reference sequence). The CDR3 contains 12 residues. V was clipped by 5 bases and J by 8 bases, with 10 bases between them. TCRdb itself ran the 5' RACE reads through MiXCR, one entry per CDR3 protein. Here the sample spans some 230,000 distinct CDR3 sequences, 5.5% to 7.5% being singletons. The data were also submitted as part of a second study, on T cells expressing NK-cell markers.

The V gene is TRBV7-9, the J gene TRBJ2-1, with D possibly being TRBD1 (6 bases). The source material was CD8+ T cells sorted from blood. This clonotype originated in a young woman in good health. In DNA form, the CDR3 reads TGTGCCAGCAGCGCAGGGGAAGATGAGCAGTTCTTC. This codes for CASSAGEDEQFF. Full variable domain (missing parts from reference TRBV7-9 and TRBJ2-1): DTGVSQNPRHKITKRGQNVTFRCDPISEHNRLYWYRQTLGQGPEFLTYFQNEAQLEKSRLLSDRFSAERPKGSFSTLEIQRTEQGDSAMYLCASSAGEDEQFFGPGTRLTVL.